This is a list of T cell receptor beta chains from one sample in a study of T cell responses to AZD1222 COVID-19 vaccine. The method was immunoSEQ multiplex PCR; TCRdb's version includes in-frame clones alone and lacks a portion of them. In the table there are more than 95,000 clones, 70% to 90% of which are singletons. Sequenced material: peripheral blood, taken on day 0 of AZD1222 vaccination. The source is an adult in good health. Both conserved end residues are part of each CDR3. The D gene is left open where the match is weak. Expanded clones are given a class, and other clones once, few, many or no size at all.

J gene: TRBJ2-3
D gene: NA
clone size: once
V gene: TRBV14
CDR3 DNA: TGTGCCAGCGGTCCACTTGAAGGTCCTAAAAGAAACACAGATACGCAGTATTTT
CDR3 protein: CASGPLEGPKRNTDTQYF

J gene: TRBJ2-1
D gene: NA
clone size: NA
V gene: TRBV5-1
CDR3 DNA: TGCGCCAGCAGCTTGACAGACAATGAGCAGTTCTTC
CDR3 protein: CASSLTDNEQFF

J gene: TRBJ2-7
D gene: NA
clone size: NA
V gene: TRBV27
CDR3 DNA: TGTGCCAGCAGTTTAGACGGAAGATACGAGCAGTACTTC
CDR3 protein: CASSLDGRYEQYF

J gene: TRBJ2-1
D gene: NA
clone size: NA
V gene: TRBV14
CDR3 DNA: TGTGCCAGCAGCCAAGGCGGGTACTACAATGAGCAGTTCTTC
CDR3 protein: CASSQGGYYNEQFF

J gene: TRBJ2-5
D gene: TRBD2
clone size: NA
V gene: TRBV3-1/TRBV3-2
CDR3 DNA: TGTGCCAGCAGCCAAGTAGGAAGCGGGGTCGGGAAGACCCAGTACTTC
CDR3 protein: CASSQVGSGVGKTQYF

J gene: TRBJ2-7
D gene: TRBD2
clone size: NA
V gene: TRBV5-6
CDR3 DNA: TGTGCCAGCAGCCCGAGTTACGGGACTAGCGTCTACGAGCAGTACTTC
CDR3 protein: CASSPSYGTSVYEQYF

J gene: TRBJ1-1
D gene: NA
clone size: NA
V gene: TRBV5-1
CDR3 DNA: TGCGCCAGCAGCTTGGACGGTTACACTGAAGCTTTCTTT
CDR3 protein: CASSLDGYTEAFF

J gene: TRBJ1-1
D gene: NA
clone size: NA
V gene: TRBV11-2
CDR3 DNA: TGTGCCAGCAGCTTAGGAGGACGGGTCACTGAAGCTTTCTTT
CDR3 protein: CASSLGGRVTEAFF

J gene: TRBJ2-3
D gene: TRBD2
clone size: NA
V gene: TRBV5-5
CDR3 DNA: TGTGCCACCGGACTAGAAGCGGCAGATACGCAGTATTTT
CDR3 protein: CATGLEAADTQYF

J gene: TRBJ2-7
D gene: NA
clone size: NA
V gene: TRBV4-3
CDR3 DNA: TGCGCCAGCAGCCAAGATCGCGGGTCCTACGAGCAGTACTTC
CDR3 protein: CASSQDRGSYEQYF

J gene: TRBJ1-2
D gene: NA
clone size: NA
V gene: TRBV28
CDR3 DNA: TGTGCCAGCAGAATACAGGCTGACTATGGCTACACCTTC
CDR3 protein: CASRIQADYGYTF

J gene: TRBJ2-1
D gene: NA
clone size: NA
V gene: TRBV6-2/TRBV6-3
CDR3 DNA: TGTGCCAGCAGTTACTCGTCGACAGACCCCTACAATGAGCAGTTCTTC
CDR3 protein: CASSYSSTDPYNEQFF

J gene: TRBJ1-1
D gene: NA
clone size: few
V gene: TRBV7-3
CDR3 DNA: TGTGCCAGCAGCTTCTCCGGGACGGCGAACACTGAAGCTTTCTTT
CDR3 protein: CASSFSGTANTEAFF

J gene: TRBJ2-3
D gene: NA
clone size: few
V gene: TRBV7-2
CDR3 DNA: TGTGCCAGCAGCGTCACAGATACGCAGTATTTT
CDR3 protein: CASSVTDTQYF

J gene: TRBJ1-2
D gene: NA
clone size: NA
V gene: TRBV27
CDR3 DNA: TGTGCCAGCAGTTTTTCGGTGACAGCTCCCTATGGCTACACCTTC
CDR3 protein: CASSFSVTAPYGYTF

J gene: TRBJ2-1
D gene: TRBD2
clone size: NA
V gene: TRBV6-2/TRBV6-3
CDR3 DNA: TGTGCCAGCAGTTACTCTCTACTAGCGACCTACAATGAGCAGTTCTTC
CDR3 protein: CASSYSLLATYNEQFF

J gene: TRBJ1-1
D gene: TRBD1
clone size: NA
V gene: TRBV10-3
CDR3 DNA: TGTGCCATCAGGGGGACAGCCACTGAAGCTTTCTTT
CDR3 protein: CAIRGTATEAFF

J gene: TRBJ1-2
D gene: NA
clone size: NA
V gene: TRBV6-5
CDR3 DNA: TGTGCCAGCAGCGAGAGGGGCGGTGATGGCTACACCTTC
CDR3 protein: CASSERGGDGYTF

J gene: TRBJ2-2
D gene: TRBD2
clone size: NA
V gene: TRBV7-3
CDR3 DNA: TGTGCCAGCAGCTTAAGTTTTAGCGGGGTCGGCACCGGGGAGCTGTTTTTT
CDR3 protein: CASSLSFSGVGTGELFF

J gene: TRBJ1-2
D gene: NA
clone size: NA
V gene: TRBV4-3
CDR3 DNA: TGCGCCAGCAGCCAAGATGGTGGAGGCTACACCTTC
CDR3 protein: CASSQDGGGYTF

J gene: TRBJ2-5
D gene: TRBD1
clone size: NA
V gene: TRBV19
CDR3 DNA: TGTGCCAGTAGTATCCCCCACAGGGGCCAAGAGACCCAGTACTTC
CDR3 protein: CASSIPHRGQETQYF

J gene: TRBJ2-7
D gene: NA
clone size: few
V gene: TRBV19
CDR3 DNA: TGTGCCAGTAGTACTGGACCGGTGACCTACGAGCAGTACTTC
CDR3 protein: CASSTGPVTYEQYF

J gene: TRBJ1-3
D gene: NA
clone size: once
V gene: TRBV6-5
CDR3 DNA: TGTGCCAGCAGTTACTCGGGGACGGGCACTGGAAACACCATATATTTT
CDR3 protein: CASSYSGTGTGNTIYF

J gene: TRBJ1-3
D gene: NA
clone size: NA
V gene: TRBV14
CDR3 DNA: TGTGCCAGCAGCCAAGCCAGTCTCGGAAACACCATATATTTT
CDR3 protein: CASSQASLGNTIYF

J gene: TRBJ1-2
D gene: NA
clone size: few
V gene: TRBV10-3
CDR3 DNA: TGTGCCATCAGTGAGACCCCAAGGGGCTACACCTTC
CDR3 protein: CAISETPRGYTF

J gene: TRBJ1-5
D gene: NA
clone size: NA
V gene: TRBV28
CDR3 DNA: TGTGCCAGCAGTTTACCGGGGTTGGGTCAGCCCCAGCATTTT
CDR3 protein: CASSLPGLGQPQHF